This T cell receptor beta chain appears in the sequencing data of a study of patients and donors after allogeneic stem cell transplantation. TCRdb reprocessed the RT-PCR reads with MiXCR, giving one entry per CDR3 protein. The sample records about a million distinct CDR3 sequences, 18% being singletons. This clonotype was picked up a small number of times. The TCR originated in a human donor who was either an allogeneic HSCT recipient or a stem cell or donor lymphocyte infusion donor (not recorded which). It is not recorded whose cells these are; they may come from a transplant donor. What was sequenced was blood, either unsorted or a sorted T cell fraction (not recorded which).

The CDR3 spells CASSPSPERGDGYTF. The DNA of the CDR3 is TGTGCCAGCAGCCCGTCCCCCGAACGGGGGGATGGCTACACCTTC. This sequence joins TRBV7-9 and TRBJ1-2; D might be TRBD1 (5 bases). The germline CDR1 and CDR2 sequences are SEHNR and FQNEAQ (reference sequence). Trimming removed 5 bases at V and 6 bases at J, with 19 bases between. The CDR3 loop spans 15 amino acids.